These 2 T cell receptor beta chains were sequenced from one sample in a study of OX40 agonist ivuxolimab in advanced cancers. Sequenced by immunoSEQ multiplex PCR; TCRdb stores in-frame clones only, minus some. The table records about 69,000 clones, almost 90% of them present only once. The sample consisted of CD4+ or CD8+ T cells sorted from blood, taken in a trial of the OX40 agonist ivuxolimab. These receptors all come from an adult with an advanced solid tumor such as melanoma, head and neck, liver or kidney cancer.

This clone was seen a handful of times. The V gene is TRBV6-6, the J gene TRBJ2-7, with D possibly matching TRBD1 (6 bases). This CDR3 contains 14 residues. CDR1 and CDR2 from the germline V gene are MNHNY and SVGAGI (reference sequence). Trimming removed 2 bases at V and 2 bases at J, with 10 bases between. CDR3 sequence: CASSYGTLTYEQYF. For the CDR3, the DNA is TGTGCCAGCAGTTACGGGACACTGACCTACGAGCAGTACTTC.

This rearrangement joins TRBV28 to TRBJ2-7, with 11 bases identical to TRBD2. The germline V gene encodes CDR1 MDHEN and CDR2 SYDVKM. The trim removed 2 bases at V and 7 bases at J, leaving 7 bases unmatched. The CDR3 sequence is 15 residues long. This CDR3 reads CASSLRLAGGEEQYF. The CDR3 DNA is TGTGCCAGCAGTTTAAGGCTAGCGGGAGGAGAAGAGCAGTACTTC.